Listed below are T cell receptor beta chains from one sample, sequenced in a study of blood T cell repertoires in COVID-19. Profiling relied on immunoSEQ multiplex PCR, and the TCRdb table lists in-frame clones only, not all of them. The sample shows 300,000 or so clones, roughly 89% of them seen only once. The sequenced material came from PBMCs or T cells enriched from blood (not recorded which). These receptors all stem from a woman between 50 and 59 years old who had been exposed to COVID-19. Both conserved end residues are part of each CDR3. Fields, in order: J gene, clone size, D gene, V gene, CDR3 DNA, CDR3 protein. D genes are given only for firm matches. Size tells how often a clone was seen (once, few, many) or the class of an expanded clone, and some rows leave it out.

>TRBJ2-7|NA|NA|TRBV20-1
TGCAGTGCTAGTTCGAGCACCTTGCGGCAGTACTTC
CSASSSTLRQYF
>TRBJ2-7|NA|NA|TRBV4-1
TGCGCCAGCAGCCCACAAGCCCAGCGGACCTACGAGCAGTACTTC
CASSPQAQRTYEQYF
>TRBJ1-1|few|NA|TRBV5-5
TGTGCCAGCAGCCCAGGGTTGAGGCCAAACACTGAAGCTTTCTTT
CASSPGLRPNTEAFF
>TRBJ1-2|NA|TRBD1|TRBV2
TGTGCCAGCAGTGAAGCTGGGACAGGGGTTCGAATTAACTATGGCTACACCTTC
CASSEAGTGVRINYGYTF
>TRBJ2-1|once|NA|TRBV28
TGTGCCAGCAGTTTAGTTCCCGGTGACAGTGAGCAGTTCTTC
CASSLVPGDSEQFF
>TRBJ2-7|NA|NA|TRBV11-2
TGTGCCAGCAGCTTCCCGGCAGGTTCCTACGAGCAGTACTTC
CASSFPAGSYEQYF
>TRBJ2-7|NA|NA|TRBV7-9
TGTGCCAGCAGCCCCCCAGGGGAACCCTACGAGCAGTACTTC
CASSPPGEPYEQYF
>TRBJ2-3|NA|TRBD2|TRBV29-1
TGCAGCGTTGGTCGCGGGGGGAACACAGATACGCAGTATTTT
CSVGRGGNTDTQYF
>TRBJ2-3|once|NA|TRBV7-2
TGTGCCAGCAGCCTAAATCCAAGCACAGATACGCAGTATTTT
CASSLNPSTDTQYF
>TRBJ2-2|few|NA|TRBV6-1
TGTGCCAGCAGTGAATTTGTTTTCAGGGGCGACACCGGGGAGCTGTTTTTT
CASSEFVFRGDTGELFF
>TRBJ1-1|NA|NA|TRBV20-1
TGCAGTGCTAGTCAAGGGGTCACTGAAGCTTTCTTT
CSASQGVTEAFF